Each of the 21 T cell receptor beta chains below was sequenced from the same sample in a study of TIL therapy for anti-PD-1-resistant metastatic lung cancer. The immunoSEQ assay was v3. TCRdb's copy holds only in-frame clones and misses some; the assay was immunoSEQ multiplex PCR. The sample lists more than 8,000 clones, 50% to 60% occurring once. Described time point: pre-treatment sample, taken before nivolumab and TIL therapy. Tumor tissue came from excised metastases, mostly pleural nodules or supraclavicular lymph nodes. Sample: tumor tissue, taken at baseline. The receptors shown here come from a person aged 25 to 80 with non-small cell lung cancer.

This clone has more than one count but fewer than ten. This chain uses TRBV19 with TRBJ1-6, with TRBD1 identical over 11 bases. The ends lost 7 bases at V and 10 bases at J; junction bases unmatched: 9. CDR3 length equals 15 residues. Germline assignment: CDR1 LNHDA and CDR2 SQIVND (reference sequence). The CDR3 here is CASNTPGQGESPLHF. The CDR3 nucleotides read TGTGCCAGTAATACTCCGGGACAGGGGGAATCACCCCTCCACTTT.

The chain is built from TRBV11-2 and TRBJ2-5; D is unresolved. The germline V gene encodes CDR1 SGHAT and CDR2 FQNNGV. CDR3 size: 11 residues. V gave up 4 bases and J gave up 5 bases, with 5 bases separating them. The CDR3 DNA reads as TGTGCCAGCAGCTCACTCGAGACCCAGTACTTC. Protein product: CASSSLETQYF.

V usage is TRBV6-1 and J usage is TRBJ1-1; D is undetermined. The germline V and J ends were trimmed by 4 bases and 1 base, with 7 bases remaining between them. The CDR3 sequence is 13 residues long. CDR1 and CDR2 (germline): MNHNS, SASEGT. CDR3 bases: TGTGCCAGCAGTGGTTGGAAGAACACTGAAGCTTTCTTT. Its protein product is CASSGWKNTEAFF.

In this sample, this clone is medium-sized. The V gene is TRBV18, the J gene TRBJ2-1; TRBD2 matches at 7 bases. The CDR3 consists of 15 residues. The V gene's germline CDR1 is KGHSH and CDR2 LQKENI. The trim removed 6 bases at V and 4 bases at J, leaving 9 bases unmatched. The CDR3: CASSQLADLYNEQFF. In nucleotides, the CDR3 is TGTGCCAGCTCTCAGCTAGCGGACTTGTACAATGAGCAGTTCTTC.

The chain is built from TRBV5-1 and TRBJ2-1; D is unclear. The germline CDR1 and CDR2 sequences are SGHRS and YFSETQ. Trimming took 2 bases from V and 10 from J, leaving 10 bases between them. This CDR3 is built from 12 residues. The CDR3, as DNA: TGCGCCAGCAGCTTCACCCAACGGGAGCAGTTCTTC. Translated: CASSFTQREQFF.

The rearrangement uses TRBV6-5 and TRBJ2-7; tentative D call: TRBD1 (6 bases). Germline loops: CDR1 MNHEY, CDR2 SVGAGI. The V end was cut by 8 bases, the J end by 5 bases, with 13 bases between. This CDR3 has 12 amino acids. CDR3 region: CASSDRIHEQYF. CDR3 in DNA: TGTGCCAGCTCAGACAGGATCCACGAGCAGTACTTC.

This clone has a handful of counts. The chain joins TRBV2 to TRBJ1-5; D is possibly TRBD1 (5 bases). Germline V gene lookup returns CDR1 SNHLY and CDR2 FYNNEI. This CDR3 comprises 13 residues. V was trimmed by 5 bases and J by 7 bases, leaving 12 bases between them. In nucleotides, the CDR3 is TGTGCCAGCAGTATGGGGGTCGGACAGCCCCAGCATTTT. Its protein is CASSMGVGQPQHF. The entire variable domain, with the rest obtained from reference TRBV2 and TRBJ1-5, is as follows: EPEVTQTPSHQVTQMGQEVILRCVPISNHLYFYWYRQILGQKVEFLVSFYNNEISEKSEIFDDQFSVERPDGSNFTLKIRSTKLEDSAMYFCASSMGVGQPQHFGDGTRLSIL.

The rearrangement uses TRBV11-2 and TRBJ2-5, with TRBD2 identical over 10 bases. Judging by the DNA end, TRBJ2-7 fits better; the J call may be wrong. CDR1 is SGHAT, CDR2 FQNNGV, per germline. The CDR3 totals 14 residues. The CDR3 loop reads CASSLTSGTYEQYF. The CDR3 nucleotides read TGTGCCAGCAGCTTAACTAGCGGGACCTACGAGCAGTACTTC.

In this sample, this clone turned up a few times. V usage is TRBV11-3 and J usage is TRBJ2-7; TRBD2 matches 8 bases. The J segment lost 2 bases and the V segment lost 4 bases, leaving 13 bases of the junction unmatched. In germline, CDR1 is SGHNT, CDR2 YENEEA. This CDR3 comprises 17 residues. CDR3 in DNA: TGTGCCAGCAGCTCGAGGAACCGACTAGCGCGAGCCTACGAGCAGTACTTC. Translation: CASSSRNRLARAYEQYF.

This clone was counted a few times. V and J are TRBV7-8 and TRBJ1-5; 8 positions agree with TRBD1. V was clipped by 5 bases and J by 12 bases; unmatched bases: 6. The germline V gene encodes CDR1 SGHVS and CDR2 FQNEAQ. CDR3 length: 12 amino acids. This CDR3 is CASSPQGAIQHF. CDR3 DNA sequence: TGTGCCAGCAGCCCGCAGGGGGCGATCCAGCATTTT.

The chain uses TRBV6-6 and TRBJ2-7; D unclear. Per the germline V gene, CDR1 is MNHNY and CDR2 is SVGAGI (reference sequence). The CDR3 runs to 13 residues. The CDR3, as DNA: TGTGCTACAGCCACAGAGAGCTCCTACGAGCAGTACTTC. Protein product: CATATESSYEQYF.

This clone rates as medium-sized (0.01 to 0.1%). V usage is TRBV15 and J usage is TRBJ2-7, with a possible D match to TRBD2 (6 bases). Germline loops: CDR1 LNHNV, CDR2 YYDKDF (reference sequence). CDR3 size: 15 residues. Between the trimmed V and J ends, which lost 3 bases and 0 bases, there was a span of 12 bases. The chain's CDR3 is CATSRPGLSSYEQYF. The CDR3 nucleotides are TGTGCCACCAGCAGGCCGGGACTCAGCTCCTACGAGCAGTACTTC.

The chain recombines TRBV6-5 with TRBJ2-1; 8 nucleotides align to TRBD2. This CDR3 is built from 15 residues. With V trimmed by 5 bases and J by 6 bases, 9 bases remained unmatched. Germline V gene data show CDR1 as MNHEY and CDR2 as SVGAGI. The CDR3 coding sequence is TGTGCCAGCAGTCCGGTGACGGGAGGGGTCAATGAGCAGTTCTTC. It is translated as CASSPVTGGVNEQFF.

This clone was picked up one time. The rearrangement links TRBV18 to TRBJ1-2; weak D call: TRBD1 (6 bases). Germline values: CDR1 KGHSH, CDR2 LQKENI. The V end was cut by 1 base, the J end by 4 bases, with 16 bases between. The CDR3 has 16 residues. CDR3 nucleotide sequence: TGTGCCAGCTCACCACGGGACATCGCCCTCACCTATGGCTACACCTTC. Protein sequence: CASSPRDIALTYGYTF.

This clone was found a few times. The V call is TRBV7-9, the J call TRBJ1-2; TRBD1 matches 7 bases. This CDR3 comprises 12 residues. The V and J ends lost 5 bases and 8 bases, in that order; junction bases with no gene match: 5. The germline gives CDR1 SEHNR, CDR2 FQNEAQ (reference sequence). This CDR3 reads CASSIRGDGYTF. The CDR3 coding sequence is TGTGCCAGCAGCATCAGGGGGGACGGCTACACCTTC.

This chain connects TRBV7-3 to TRBJ1-1; D gene ambiguous. Germline CDR1 and CDR2: SGHTA and FQGTGA. The CDR3 has 15 residues. Trimming removed 5 bases at V and 4 bases at J, with 17 bases between. CDR3 residues: CASSPRADFGTEAFF. The CDR3 nucleotides are TGTGCCAGCAGCCCGCGGGCGGACTTCGGCACTGAAGCTTTCTTT.

The chain is built from TRBV12-5 and TRBJ1-1; no definite D call. This CDR3 has 13 amino acids. V lost 5 bases and J lost 4, with 11 bases in between. Looked up from germline, CDR1 is LGHNT and CDR2 is FRNRAP. The CDR3 loop reads CASGIWGGTEAFF. CDR3 sequence (DNA): TGTGCTAGTGGTATATGGGGAGGCACTGAAGCTTTCTTT.

The chain uses TRBV7-8 and TRBJ1-6; unclear D gene. Between the trimmed V and J ends, which lost 1 base and 11 bases, there was a span of 9 bases. The V gene's germline CDR1 is SGHVS and CDR2 FQNEAQ. CDR3 size: 13 residues. The CDR3 sequence: CASSLEGSTPLHF. CDR3 DNA: TGTGCCAGCAGCTTAGAAGGGTCAACACCCCTCCACTTT. Looking up the rest from reference TRBV7-8 and TRBJ1-6 gives the full variable domain: GAGVSQSPRYKVAKRGQDVALRCDPISGHVSLFWYQQALGQGPEFLTYFQNEAQLDKSGLPSDRFFAERPEGSVSTLKIQRTQQEDSAVYLCASSLEGSTPLHFGNGTRLTVT.

This clone turned up a few times. The chain links TRBV4-1 to TRBJ2-7, with a possible D match to TRBD1 (5 bases). V lost 0 bases and J lost 2, with 14 bases in between. Per the germline V gene, CDR1 is MGHRA and CDR2 is YSYEKL. The CDR3 contains 16 residues. The CDR3 DNA reads TGCGCCAGCAGCCAAGATCTAACAGGATTTCCCTACGAGCAGTACTTC. It is translated as CASSQDLTGFPYEQYF.

The rearrangement joins TRBV5-8 to TRBJ1-5, with a possible D match to TRBD1 (6 bases). Germline V gene lookup returns CDR1 SGHTS and CDR2 YDEGEE. The length of the CDR3 is 17 residues. V dropped 0 bases and J dropped 0 bases, with 13 bases sitting between them. The CDR3 coding sequence is TGTGCCAGCAGCTTGGGGAGACAGGTTAATAGCAATCAGCCCCAGCATTTT. The encoded protein is CASSLGRQVNSNQPQHF.

This clone is judged medium-sized. The chain recombines TRBV5-6 with TRBJ1-1, with unresolved D. CDR3 size: 14 residues. The germline V gene has CDR1 SGHDT and CDR2 YYEEEE. Trimming removed 0 bases from V and 2 bases from J, with 8 bases in between. The CDR3 DNA reads TGTGCCAGCAGCTTGGTTCGGGGAAACACTGAAGCTTTCTTT. Protein: CASSLVRGNTEAFF.